A selection of T cell receptor beta chains follows, all from one sample in a study of blood T cell repertoires in COVID-19. Using immunoSEQ multiplex PCR, the repertoire was profiled, and TCRdb retains in-frame clones only, with some absent. The table shows 62,000 or so clones, with 80% to 90% occurring only once. Sequenced: peripheral blood. These receptors all stem from a woman aged 55-70 years with acute or convalescent COVID-19. CDR3s include the opening cysteine and the closing phenylalanine or tryptophan. Each record gives: V gene, clone size, J gene, D gene, CDR3 protein, CDR3 DNA. A D gene is named only where the DNA matches it firmly. Clone size is given for some rows only: seen once, a few or many times, or a class if the clone is expanded.

v_gene: TRBV5-1
abundance: NA
j_gene: TRBJ2-2
d_gene: TRBD1
CDR3aa: CASSLEPGGLRELFF
CDR3nt: TGCGCCAGCAGCTTGGAGCCAGGGGGCCTCCGGGAGCTGTTTTTT

v_gene: TRBV21-1
abundance: NA
j_gene: TRBJ2-4
d_gene: NA
CDR3aa: CASRKRAGAKNIQYF
CDR3nt: TGTGCCAGCAGGAAAAGGGCGGGGGCCAAAAACATTCAGTACTTC

v_gene: TRBV4-1
abundance: NA
j_gene: TRBJ1-3
d_gene: NA
CDR3aa: CASSQESQGTRNTIYF
CDR3nt: TGCGCCAGCAGCCAAGAATCGCAGGGCACTAGAAACACCATATATTTT

v_gene: TRBV15
abundance: once
j_gene: TRBJ2-1
d_gene: NA
CDR3aa: CATSRDWGGPGGEQFF
CDR3nt: TGTGCCACCAGCAGAGATTGGGGGGGGCCTGGCGGTGAGCAGTTCTTC

v_gene: TRBV5-1
abundance: NA
j_gene: TRBJ1-2
d_gene: NA
CDR3aa: CASSLRAADNYGYTF
CDR3nt: TGCGCCAGCAGCCTACGAGCAGCGGATAACTATGGCTACACCTTC

v_gene: TRBV5-4
abundance: few
j_gene: TRBJ2-1
d_gene: TRBD1
CDR3aa: CASSLDTGGGPHEQFF
CDR3nt: TGTGCCAGCAGCTTGGATACAGGGGGCGGCCCCCATGAGCAGTTCTTC

v_gene: TRBV11-2
abundance: NA
j_gene: TRBJ1-1
d_gene: NA
CDR3aa: CASSLSPNTEAFF
CDR3nt: TGTGCCAGCAGCTTAAGCCCGAACACTGAAGCTTTCTTT

v_gene: TRBV5-1
abundance: few
j_gene: TRBJ1-1
d_gene: TRBD1
CDR3aa: CASSTQGQGYSNTEAFF
CDR3nt: TGCGCCAGCAGCACACAAGGACAGGGGTATTCGAACACTGAAGCTTTCTTT

v_gene: TRBV4-2
abundance: NA
j_gene: TRBJ1-2
d_gene: NA
CDR3aa: CASSQSFAGGGYGYTF
CDR3nt: TGTGCCAGCAGCCAAAGCTTCGCGGGAGGGGGTTATGGCTACACCTTC

v_gene: TRBV3-1/TRBV3-2
abundance: NA
j_gene: TRBJ2-2
d_gene: TRBD2
CDR3aa: CASSQDLGLAEFTGELFF
CDR3nt: TGTGCCAGCAGCCAAGATTTGGGACTAGCGGAGTTCACCGGGGAGCTGTTTTTT

v_gene: TRBV5-1
abundance: once
j_gene: TRBJ1-4
d_gene: NA
CDR3aa: CASSLSPGLEKLFF
CDR3nt: TGCGCCAGCAGCTTGTCCCCAGGGCTTGAAAAACTGTTTTTT

v_gene: TRBV10-2
abundance: NA
j_gene: TRBJ1-3
d_gene: TRBD1
CDR3aa: CASSAGQGSGNTIYF
CDR3nt: TGCGCCAGCAGTGCGGGACAGGGGTCGGGAAACACCATATATTTT

v_gene: TRBV24-1
abundance: NA
j_gene: TRBJ2-3
d_gene: NA
CDR3aa: CATSDSRTTTDTQYF
CDR3nt: TGTGCCACCAGTGATTCACGAACTACCACAGATACGCAGTATTTT

v_gene: TRBV25-1
abundance: few
j_gene: TRBJ2-5
d_gene: NA
CDR3aa: CASSKAQGQETQYF
CDR3nt: TGTGCCAGCAGTAAGGCTCAGGGGCAAGAGACCCAGTACTTC

v_gene: TRBV5-4
abundance: once
j_gene: TRBJ1-1
d_gene: TRBD1
CDR3aa: CASTTGGFGTEAFF
CDR3nt: TGTGCCAGCACCACAGGGGGGTTTGGAACTGAAGCTTTCTTT

v_gene: TRBV4-1
abundance: NA
j_gene: TRBJ2-7
d_gene: TRBD1
CDR3aa: CASSQQDRVDEYEQYF
CDR3nt: TGCGCCAGCAGCCAACAGGACAGGGTGGACGAGTACGAGCAGTACTTC

v_gene: TRBV19
abundance: NA
j_gene: TRBJ1-2
d_gene: NA
CDR3aa: CASSSEVLNYGYTF
CDR3nt: TGTGCCAGTAGTAGCGAGGTTCTTAACTATGGCTACACCTTC

v_gene: TRBV11-2
abundance: NA
j_gene: TRBJ2-5
d_gene: NA
CDR3aa: CASSPGTGLETQYF
CDR3nt: TGTGCCAGCAGCCCCGGAACAGGGCTTGAGACCCAGTACTTC

v_gene: TRBV15
abundance: NA
j_gene: TRBJ2-1
d_gene: NA
CDR3aa: CATSREGDSYNEQFF
CDR3nt: TGTGCCACCAGCAGAGAAGGAGACTCCTACAATGAGCAGTTCTTC

v_gene: TRBV29-1
abundance: NA
j_gene: TRBJ2-7
d_gene: NA
CDR3aa: CSAPFRSETAYEQYF
CDR3nt: TGCAGCGCCCCGTTCCGGTCAGAGACAGCCTACGAGCAGTACTTC

v_gene: TRBV29-1
abundance: NA
j_gene: TRBJ1-2
d_gene: NA
CDR3aa: CSASRRGTHGYTF
CDR3nt: TGCAGCGCCAGTCGCCGGGGGACCCATGGCTACACCTTC

v_gene: TRBV2
abundance: NA
j_gene: TRBJ2-1
d_gene: NA
CDR3aa: CASTELAYNEQFF
CDR3nt: TGTGCCAGCACCGAACTAGCTTACAATGAGCAGTTCTTC

v_gene: TRBV6-5
abundance: NA
j_gene: TRBJ2-5
d_gene: NA
CDR3aa: CASRRALQETQYF
CDR3nt: TGTGCCAGCAGGAGAGCCCTCCAAGAGACCCAGTACTTC

v_gene: TRBV3-1/TRBV3-2
abundance: NA
j_gene: TRBJ2-5
d_gene: TRBD2
CDR3aa: CASSQSDLAGSRTQYF
CDR3nt: TGTGCCAGCAGCCAATCAGATCTAGCGGGCTCTCGAACCCAGTACTTC

v_gene: TRBV30
abundance: NA
j_gene: TRBJ1-2
d_gene: NA
CDR3aa: CACSREGVGGYTF
CDR3nt: TGTGCCTGCTCGCGTGAGGGGGTTGGTGGCTACACCTTC

v_gene: TRBV7-9
abundance: NA
j_gene: TRBJ1-2
d_gene: TRBD1
CDR3aa: CASSHGQGYGYTF
CDR3nt: TGTGCCAGCAGCCACGGACAGGGGTATGGCTACACCTTC

v_gene: TRBV27
abundance: NA
j_gene: TRBJ1-1
d_gene: NA
CDR3aa: CASSLQGLTEAFF
CDR3nt: TGTGCCAGCAGTTTACAGGGGCTCACTGAAGCTTTCTTT

v_gene: TRBV5-8
abundance: NA
j_gene: TRBJ1-2
d_gene: NA
CDR3aa: CASSLRTVDYGYTF
CDR3nt: TGTGCCAGCAGCTTGAGGACAGTGGACTATGGCTACACCTTC

v_gene: TRBV13
abundance: NA
j_gene: TRBJ2-1
d_gene: TRBD2
CDR3aa: CASSIGTRIEQFF
CDR3nt: TGTGCCAGCAGCATCGGGACTAGAATCGAGCAGTTCTTC

v_gene: TRBV28
abundance: NA
j_gene: TRBJ1-2
d_gene: TRBD1
CDR3aa: CASSLVGDRAIYTF
CDR3nt: TGTGCCAGCAGTTTAGTCGGCGACAGGGCAATCTACACCTTC

v_gene: TRBV6-6
abundance: NA
j_gene: TRBJ1-2
d_gene: NA
CDR3aa: CASSYSSADYGYTF
CDR3nt: TGTGCCAGCAGTTACTCATCGGCGGACTATGGCTACACCTTC

v_gene: TRBV28
abundance: NA
j_gene: TRBJ1-1
d_gene: NA
CDR3aa: CASSSVGAAFF
CDR3nt: TGTGCCAGCAGTTCGGTAGGGGCAGCTTTCTTT

v_gene: TRBV5-1
abundance: once
j_gene: TRBJ1-6
d_gene: NA
CDR3aa: CASSPGGMSNSPLHF
CDR3nt: TGCGCCAGCAGCCCGGGGGGGATGAGTAATTCACCCCTCCACTTT

v_gene: TRBV24-1
abundance: NA
j_gene: TRBJ1-2
d_gene: NA
CDR3aa: CATQQGFGYGYTF
CDR3nt: TGTGCCACTCAGCAGGGGTTCGGCTATGGCTACACCTTC

v_gene: TRBV5-6
abundance: NA
j_gene: TRBJ1-3
d_gene: NA
CDR3aa: CASSGLSIGNTIYF
CDR3nt: TGTGCCAGCAGCGGGCTATCTATTGGAAACACCATATATTTT

v_gene: TRBV30
abundance: NA
j_gene: TRBJ1-3
d_gene: NA
CDR3aa: CAWTRGNSGNTIYF
CDR3nt: TGTGCCTGGACAAGAGGCAACTCTGGAAACACCATATATTTT

v_gene: TRBV9
abundance: NA
j_gene: TRBJ1-1
d_gene: NA
CDR3aa: CASSAAGSNTEAFF
CDR3nt: TGTGCCAGCAGCGCGGCGGGGAGTAACACTGAAGCTTTCTTT

v_gene: TRBV11-2
abundance: NA
j_gene: TRBJ2-7
d_gene: NA
CDR3aa: CASSRAGASLGSYEQYF
CDR3nt: TGTGCCAGCAGCCGAGCGGGTGCAAGTCTGGGCTCCTACGAGCAGTACTTC

v_gene: TRBV7-9
abundance: NA
j_gene: TRBJ1-6
d_gene: NA
CDR3aa: CASSVERGARNSPLHF
CDR3nt: TGTGCCAGCAGCGTAGAGCGGGGGGCGAGGAATTCACCCCTCCACTTT

v_gene: TRBV30
abundance: NA
j_gene: TRBJ2-4
d_gene: TRBD2
CDR3aa: CAWSSRTSGRNIQYF
CDR3nt: TGTGCCTGGAGTAGCCGGACTAGCGGGAGGAACATTCAGTACTTC

v_gene: TRBV29-1
abundance: NA
j_gene: TRBJ1-2
d_gene: NA
CDR3aa: CSVSQENYGYTF
CDR3nt: TGCAGCGTGTCACAGGAAAACTATGGCTACACCTTC

v_gene: TRBV6-5
abundance: few
j_gene: TRBJ1-2
d_gene: TRBD1
CDR3aa: CASSRHGDSYGYTF
CDR3nt: TGTGCCAGCAGCCGGCACGGGGACAGCTATGGCTACACCTTC

v_gene: TRBV19
abundance: NA
j_gene: TRBJ2-1
d_gene: NA
CDR3aa: CASSIAGRANEQFF
CDR3nt: TGTGCCAGTAGTATAGCGGGCAGGGCTAATGAGCAGTTCTTC